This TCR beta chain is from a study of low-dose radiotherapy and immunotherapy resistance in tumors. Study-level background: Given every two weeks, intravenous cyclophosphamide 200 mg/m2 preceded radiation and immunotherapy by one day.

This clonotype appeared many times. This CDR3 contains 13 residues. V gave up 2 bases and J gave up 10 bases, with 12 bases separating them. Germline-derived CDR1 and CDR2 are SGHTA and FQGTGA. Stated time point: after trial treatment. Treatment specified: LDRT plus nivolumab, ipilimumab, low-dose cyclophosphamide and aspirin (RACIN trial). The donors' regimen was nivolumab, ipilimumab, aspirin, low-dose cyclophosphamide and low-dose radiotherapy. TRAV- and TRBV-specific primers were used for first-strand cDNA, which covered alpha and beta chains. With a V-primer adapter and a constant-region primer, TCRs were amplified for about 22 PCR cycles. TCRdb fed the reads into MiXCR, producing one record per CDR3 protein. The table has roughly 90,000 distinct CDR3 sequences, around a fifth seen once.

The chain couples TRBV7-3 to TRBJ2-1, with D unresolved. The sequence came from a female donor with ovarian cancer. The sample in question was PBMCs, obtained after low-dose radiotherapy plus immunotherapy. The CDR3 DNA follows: TGTGCCAGCAGCTTACGAAGTTTCCGGGAGCAGTTCTTC. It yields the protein CASSLRSFREQFF.